The count of the clone carrying this TCR beta chain is one. After removal of 0 bases from V and 1 base from J, the junction contained 4 bases not matched to a gene. CDR1 SGDLS and CDR2 YYNGEE come from the germline V gene. This CDR3 contains 16 residues. The data originate from a study of blood T cell repertoires in COVID-19. On the study more broadly: PBMCs, B-cell-depleted T cells, or T cells were the source of the cDNA or gDNA that made up the material.

Original analysis: Reference gene primer amplification yielded estimated nucleated cell counts. TCRdb keeps only in-frame clones here, not all; method: immunoSEQ multiplex PCR. V, J and clone size are taken as reported in that table, and D and trimming were inferred from the DNA itself. The sample includes under 80,000 clones, 70% to 90% of them seen just once. The receptor was derived from an elderly man in a cohort sampled during active COVID-19. The chain combines TRBV9 with TRBJ2-3; 8 nucleotides line up with TRBD2. The material sequenced was peripheral blood. In nucleotides, the CDR3 is TGTGCCAGCAGCGTAGGTGGGACTAGTCGCACAGATACGCAGTATTTT. Its protein product is CASSVGGTSRTDTQYF.